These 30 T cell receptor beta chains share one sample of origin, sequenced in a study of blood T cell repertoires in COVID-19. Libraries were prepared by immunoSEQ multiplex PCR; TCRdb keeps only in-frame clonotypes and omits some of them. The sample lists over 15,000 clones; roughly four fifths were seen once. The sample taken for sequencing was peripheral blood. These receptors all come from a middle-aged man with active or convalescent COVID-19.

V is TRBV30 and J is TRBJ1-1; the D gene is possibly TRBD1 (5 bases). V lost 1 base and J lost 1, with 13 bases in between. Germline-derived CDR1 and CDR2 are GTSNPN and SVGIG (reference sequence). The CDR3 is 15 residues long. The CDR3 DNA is TGTGCCTGGAGTGCCCTTGGGGGGGAGAACACTGAAGCTTTCTTT. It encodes CAWSALGGENTEAFF. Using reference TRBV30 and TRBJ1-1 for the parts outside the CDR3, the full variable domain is SQTIHQWPATLVQPVGSPLSLECTVEGTSNPNLYWYRQAAGRGLQLLFYSVGIGQISSEVPQNLSASRPQDRQFILSSKKLLLSDSGFYLCAWSALGGENTEAFFGQGTRLTVV.

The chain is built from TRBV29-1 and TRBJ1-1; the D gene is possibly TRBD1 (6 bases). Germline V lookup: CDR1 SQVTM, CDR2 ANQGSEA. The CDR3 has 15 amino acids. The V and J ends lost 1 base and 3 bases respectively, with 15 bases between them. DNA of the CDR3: TGCAGCGTTGAAGCCCGACAGGCGGGGGACACTGAAGCTTTCTTT. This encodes CSVEARQAGDTEAFF.

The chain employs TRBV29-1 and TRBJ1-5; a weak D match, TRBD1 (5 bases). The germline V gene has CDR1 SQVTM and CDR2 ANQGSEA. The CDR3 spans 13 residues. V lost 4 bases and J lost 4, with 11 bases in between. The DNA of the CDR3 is TGCAGCGTTGCTGGGGCAGGGAATCAGCCCCAGCATTTT. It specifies CSVAGAGNQPQHF.

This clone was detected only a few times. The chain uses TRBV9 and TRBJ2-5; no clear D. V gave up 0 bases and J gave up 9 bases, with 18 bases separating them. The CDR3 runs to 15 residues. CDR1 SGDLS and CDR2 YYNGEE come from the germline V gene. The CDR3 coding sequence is TGTGCCAGCAGCGTAGCTGGTGCGTCCATTTCGGCCCAGTACTTC. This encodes CASSVAGASISAQYF. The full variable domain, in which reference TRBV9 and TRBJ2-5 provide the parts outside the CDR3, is DSGVTQTPKHLITATGQRVTLRCSPRSGDLSVYWYQQSLDQGLQFLIQYYNGEERAKGNILERFSAQQFPDLHSELNLSSLELGDSALYFCASSVAGASISAQYFGPGTRLLVL.

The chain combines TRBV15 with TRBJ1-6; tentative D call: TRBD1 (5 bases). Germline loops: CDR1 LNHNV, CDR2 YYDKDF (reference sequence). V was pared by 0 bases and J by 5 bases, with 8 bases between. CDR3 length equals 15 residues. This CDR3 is CATSRDRAHNSPLHF. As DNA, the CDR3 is TGTGCCACCAGCAGAGACAGGGCCCATAATTCACCCCTCCACTTT.

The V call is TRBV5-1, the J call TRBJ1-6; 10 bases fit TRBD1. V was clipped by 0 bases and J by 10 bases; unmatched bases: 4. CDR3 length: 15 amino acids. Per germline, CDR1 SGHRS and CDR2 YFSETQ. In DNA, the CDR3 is TGCGCCAGCAGCTTGGTGGGACAGGGGTTGTCACCCCTCCACTTT. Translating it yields CASSLVGQGLSPLHF. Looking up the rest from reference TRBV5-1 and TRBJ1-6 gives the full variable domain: KAGVTQTPRYLIKTRGQQVTLSCSPISGHRSVSWYQQTPGQGLQFLFEYFSETQRNKGNFPGRFSGRQFSNSRSEMNVSTLELGDSALYLCASSLVGQGLSPLHFGNGTRLTVT.

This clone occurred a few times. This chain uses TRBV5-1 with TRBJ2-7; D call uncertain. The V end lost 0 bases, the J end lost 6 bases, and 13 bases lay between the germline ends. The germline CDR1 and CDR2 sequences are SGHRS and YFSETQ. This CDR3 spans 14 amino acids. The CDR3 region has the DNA TGCGCCAGCAGCTTGGGGGCCGGTCCGGTCGAGCAGTACTTC. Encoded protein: CASSLGAGPVEQYF.

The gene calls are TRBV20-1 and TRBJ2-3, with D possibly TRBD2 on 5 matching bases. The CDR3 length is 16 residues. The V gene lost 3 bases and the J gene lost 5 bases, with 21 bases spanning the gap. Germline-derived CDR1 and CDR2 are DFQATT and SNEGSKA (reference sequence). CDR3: CSASLVGYSAGDTQYF. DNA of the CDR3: TGCAGTGCTAGTTTAGTTGGCTATTCCGCGGGAGATACGCAGTATTTT.

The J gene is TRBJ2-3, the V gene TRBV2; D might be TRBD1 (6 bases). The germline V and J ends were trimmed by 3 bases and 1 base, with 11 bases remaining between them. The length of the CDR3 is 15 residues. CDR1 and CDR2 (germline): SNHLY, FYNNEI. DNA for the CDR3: TGTGCCAGCAGTGATGGACAGCTACGCACAGATACGCAGTATTTT. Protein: CASSDGQLRTDTQYF.

The CDR3 sequence is CASSLLGQSNEKLFF. In nucleotides, the CDR3 is TGTGCCAGCTCTCTTCTTGGACAGTCTAATGAAAAACTGTTTTTT. This chain links TRBV5-4 with TRBJ1-4, with a weak D call TRBD1 (6 bases). V lost 7 bases and J 3 bases, leaving 16 bases between the germline ends. This CDR3 region has 15 residues. CDR1 and CDR2 (germline): SGHNT, YYREEE (reference sequence).

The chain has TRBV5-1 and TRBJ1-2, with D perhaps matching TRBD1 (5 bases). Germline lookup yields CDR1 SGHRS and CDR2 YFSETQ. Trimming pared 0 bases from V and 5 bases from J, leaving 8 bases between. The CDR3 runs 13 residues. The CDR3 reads CASSLGQIYGYTF. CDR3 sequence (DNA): TGCGCCAGCAGCTTGGGACAGATTTATGGCTACACCTTC.

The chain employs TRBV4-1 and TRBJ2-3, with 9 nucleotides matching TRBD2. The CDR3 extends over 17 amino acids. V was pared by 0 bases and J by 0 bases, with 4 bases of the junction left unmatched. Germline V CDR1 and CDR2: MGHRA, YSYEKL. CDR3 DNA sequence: TGCGCCAGCAGCCAAGACCCTAGCGGGGTTAGCACAGATACGCAGTATTTT. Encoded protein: CASSQDPSGVSTDTQYF.

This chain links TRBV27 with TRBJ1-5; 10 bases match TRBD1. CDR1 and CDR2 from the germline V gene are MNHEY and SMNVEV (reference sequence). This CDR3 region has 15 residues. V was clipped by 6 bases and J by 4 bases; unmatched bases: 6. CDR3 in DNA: TGTGCCAGCAGACCCGGGACAGGGGCAAATCAGCCCCAGCATTTT. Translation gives CASRPGTGANQPQHF.

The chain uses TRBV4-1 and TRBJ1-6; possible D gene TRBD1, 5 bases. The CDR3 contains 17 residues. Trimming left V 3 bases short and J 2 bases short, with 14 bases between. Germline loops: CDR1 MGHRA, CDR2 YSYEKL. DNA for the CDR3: TGCGCCAGCAGCCACCGACCGCAGGGTACCTATAATTCACCCCTCCACTTT. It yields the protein CASSHRPQGTYNSPLHF.

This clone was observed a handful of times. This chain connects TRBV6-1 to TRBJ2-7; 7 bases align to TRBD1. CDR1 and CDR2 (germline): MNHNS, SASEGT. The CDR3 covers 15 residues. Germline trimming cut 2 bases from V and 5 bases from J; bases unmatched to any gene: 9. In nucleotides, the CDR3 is TGTGCCAGCAGTGAATCCGAGGGGGCCGTCCACGAGCAGTACTTC. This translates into CASSESEGAVHEQYF.

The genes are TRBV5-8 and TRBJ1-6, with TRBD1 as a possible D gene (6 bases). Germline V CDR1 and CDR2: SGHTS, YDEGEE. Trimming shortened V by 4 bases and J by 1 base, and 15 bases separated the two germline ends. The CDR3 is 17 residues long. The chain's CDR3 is CASSEGDLGSYNSPLHF. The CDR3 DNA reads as TGTGCCAGCAGCGAGGGGGACCTCGGGTCCTATAATTCACCCCTCCACTTT.

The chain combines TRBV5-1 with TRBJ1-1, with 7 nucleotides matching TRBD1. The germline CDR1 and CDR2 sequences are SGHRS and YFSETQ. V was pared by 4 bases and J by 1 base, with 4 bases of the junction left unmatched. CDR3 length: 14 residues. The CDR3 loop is CASSLQGPNTEAFF. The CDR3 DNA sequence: TGCGCCAGCAGCCTACAGGGGCCGAACACTGAAGCTTTCTTT.

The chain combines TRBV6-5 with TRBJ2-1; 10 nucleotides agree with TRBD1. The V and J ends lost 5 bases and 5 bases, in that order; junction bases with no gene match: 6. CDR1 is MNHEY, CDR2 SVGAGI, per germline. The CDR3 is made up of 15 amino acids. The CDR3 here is CASSLGQGVNNEQFF. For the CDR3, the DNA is TGTGCCAGCAGTCTCGGACAGGGGGTTAACAATGAGCAGTTCTTC.

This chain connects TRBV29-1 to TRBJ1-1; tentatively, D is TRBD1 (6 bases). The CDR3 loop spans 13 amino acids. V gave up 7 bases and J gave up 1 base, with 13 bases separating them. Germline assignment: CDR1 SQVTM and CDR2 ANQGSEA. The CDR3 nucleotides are TGCAGCGCAGGACAGCGAACGAACACTGAAGCTTTCTTT. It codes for CSAGQRTNTEAFF.

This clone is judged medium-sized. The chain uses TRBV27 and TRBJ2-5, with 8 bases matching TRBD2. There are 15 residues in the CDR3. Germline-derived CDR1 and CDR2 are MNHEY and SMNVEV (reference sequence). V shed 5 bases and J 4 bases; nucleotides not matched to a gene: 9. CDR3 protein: CASSPRGDPPETQYF. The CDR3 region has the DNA TGTGCCAGCAGTCCGCGGGGGGACCCCCCAGAGACCCAGTACTTC.

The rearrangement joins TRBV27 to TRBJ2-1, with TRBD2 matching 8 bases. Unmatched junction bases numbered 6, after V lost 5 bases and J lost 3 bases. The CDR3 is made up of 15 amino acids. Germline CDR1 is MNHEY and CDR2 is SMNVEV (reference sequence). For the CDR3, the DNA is TGTGCCAGCAGTGTCACTAGCGGAGTCTACAATGAGCAGTTCTTC. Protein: CASSVTSGVYNEQFF.

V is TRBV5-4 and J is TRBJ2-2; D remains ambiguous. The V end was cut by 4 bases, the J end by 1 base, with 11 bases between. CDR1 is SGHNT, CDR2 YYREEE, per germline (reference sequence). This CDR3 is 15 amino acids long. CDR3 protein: CASSPKAGNTGELFF. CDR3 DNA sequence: TGTGCCAGCAGCCCTAAGGCAGGGAACACCGGGGAGCTGTTTTTT. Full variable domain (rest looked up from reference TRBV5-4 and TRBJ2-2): ETGVTQSPTHLIKTRGQQVTLRCSSQSGHNTVSWYQQALGQGPQFIFQYYREEENGRGNFPPRFSGLQFPNYSSELNVNALELDDSALYLCASSPKAGNTGELFFGEGSRLTVL.

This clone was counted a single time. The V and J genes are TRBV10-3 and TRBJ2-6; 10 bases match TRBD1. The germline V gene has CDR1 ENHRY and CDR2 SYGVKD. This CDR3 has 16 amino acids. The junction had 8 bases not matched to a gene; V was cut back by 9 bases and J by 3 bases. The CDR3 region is CAMGTGAFLGANVLTF. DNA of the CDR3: TGTGCCATGGGGACAGGGGCGTTTCTTGGGGCCAACGTCCTGACTTTC.

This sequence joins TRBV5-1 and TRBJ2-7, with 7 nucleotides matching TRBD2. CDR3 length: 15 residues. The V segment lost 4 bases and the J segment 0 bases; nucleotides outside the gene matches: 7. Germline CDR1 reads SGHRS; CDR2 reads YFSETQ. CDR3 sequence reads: CASSPRRGSSYEQYF. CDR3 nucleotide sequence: TGCGCCAGCAGCCCCCGGCGGGGGAGCTCCTACGAGCAGTACTTC.

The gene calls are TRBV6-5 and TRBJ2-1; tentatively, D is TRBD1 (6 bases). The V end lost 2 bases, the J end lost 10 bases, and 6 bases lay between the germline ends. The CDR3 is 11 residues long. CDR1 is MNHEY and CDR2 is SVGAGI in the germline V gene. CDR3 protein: CASSYGTEQFF. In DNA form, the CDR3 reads TGTGCCAGCAGTTACGGGACAGAGCAGTTCTTC.

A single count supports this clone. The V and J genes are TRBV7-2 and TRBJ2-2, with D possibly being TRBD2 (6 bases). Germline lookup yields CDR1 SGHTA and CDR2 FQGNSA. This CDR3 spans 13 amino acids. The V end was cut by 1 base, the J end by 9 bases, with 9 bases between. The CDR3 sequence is CASSLGLARELFF. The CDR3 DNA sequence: TGTGCCAGCAGCTTAGGGCTAGCGAGGGAGCTGTTTTTT.

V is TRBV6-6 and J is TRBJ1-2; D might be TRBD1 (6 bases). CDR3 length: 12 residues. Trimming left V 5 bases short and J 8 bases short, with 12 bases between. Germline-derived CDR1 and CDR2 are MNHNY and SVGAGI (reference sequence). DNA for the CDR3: TGTGCCAGCAGTCTTACAGGGCTCGGCTACACCTTC. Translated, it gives CASSLTGLGYTF.

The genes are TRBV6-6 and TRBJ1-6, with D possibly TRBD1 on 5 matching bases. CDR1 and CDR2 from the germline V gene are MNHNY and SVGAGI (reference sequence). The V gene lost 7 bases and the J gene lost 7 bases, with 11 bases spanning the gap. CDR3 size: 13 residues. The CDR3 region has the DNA TGTGCCAGCACCTTCGGGGGGAATTCACCCCTCCACTTT. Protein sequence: CASTFGGNSPLHF.

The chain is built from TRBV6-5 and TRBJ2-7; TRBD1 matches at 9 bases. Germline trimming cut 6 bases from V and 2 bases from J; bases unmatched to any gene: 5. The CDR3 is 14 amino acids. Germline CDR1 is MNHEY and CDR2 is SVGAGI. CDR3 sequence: CASRGTGLTYEQYF. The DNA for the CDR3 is TGTGCCAGCAGAGGGACAGGGCTAACCTACGAGCAGTACTTC.

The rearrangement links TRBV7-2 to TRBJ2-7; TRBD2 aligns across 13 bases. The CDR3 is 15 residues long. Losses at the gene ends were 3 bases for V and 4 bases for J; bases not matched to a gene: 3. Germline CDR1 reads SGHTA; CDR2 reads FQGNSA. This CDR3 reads CASSFTSGGAYEQYF. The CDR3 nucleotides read TGTGCCAGCAGCTTCACTAGCGGGGGGGCTTACGAGCAGTACTTC. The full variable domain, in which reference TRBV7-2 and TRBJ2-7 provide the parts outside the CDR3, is GAGVSQSPSNKVTEKGKDVELRCDPISGHTALYWYRQSLGQGLEFLIYFQGNSAPDKSGLPSDRFSAERTGGSVSTLTIQRTQQEDSAVYLCASSFTSGGAYEQYFGPGTRLTVT.